The rows below give T cell receptor beta chains drawn from one sample of a study of T-cell reconstitution after alpha-beta-depleted transplantation in children. TCRdb itself ran the PCR reads through MiXCR, one entry per CDR3 protein. The repertoire holds fewer than 700,000 distinct CDR3 sequences, with 13% as singletons. The source material was PBMCs, mostly from graft donor cells, sampled 360 days after TCRalphabeta/CD19-depleted stem cell transplant. The receptors derive from a male patient between 10 and 17 years old who had a stem cell transplant for acute myeloid leukemia, so the T cells may come from the graft donor. CDR3s include the opening cysteine and the closing phenylalanine or tryptophan. Fields, in order: V gene, clone size, D gene, J gene, CDR3 DNA, CDR3 protein. A D gene is named only where the DNA matches it firmly. Size is omitted from some rows. Given values are once, few, many or a class for expanded clones.

v_gene: TRBV20-1; abundance: many; d_gene: TRBD2; j_gene: TRBJ2-1; CDR3nt: TGCAGTGCTAGAGCCGCGCCGGGACTAGCGGGAGTAAGGGAGCAGTTCTTC; CDR3aa: CSARAAPGLAGVREQFF
v_gene: TRBV27; abundance: many; d_gene: TRBD2; j_gene: TRBJ2-5; CDR3nt: TGTGCCAGCAGCGGACTAGCGGGAGGTGAGGTGGAAGAGACCCAGTACTTC; CDR3aa: CASSGLAGGEVEETQYF
v_gene: TRBV20-1; abundance: -; d_gene: -; j_gene: TRBJ2-7; CDR3nt: TGCAGTGCTGTTTCAGGGTTTGAGCAGTACTTC; CDR3aa: CSAVSGFEQYF
v_gene: TRBV11-1; abundance: few; d_gene: -; j_gene: TRBJ1-1; CDR3nt: TGTGCCAGCAGCCCCGTTGTGGGGGGGGCTAATGCTGAAGCTTTCTTT; CDR3aa: CASSPVVGGANAEAFF
v_gene: TRBV28; abundance: -; d_gene: TRBD1; j_gene: TRBJ2-7; CDR3nt: TGTGCCAGCAGTCCCGACTTATCGGACAGGGCGAGGAACGAGCAGTACTTC; CDR3aa: CASSPDLSDRARNEQYF
v_gene: TRBV5-1; abundance: -; d_gene: -; j_gene: TRBJ2-1; CDR3nt: TGCGCCAGCCGGGACCGTTTTGGCAATGAGCAGTTCTTC; CDR3aa: CASRDRFGNEQFF
v_gene: TRBV4-2; abundance: many; d_gene: TRBD2; j_gene: TRBJ2-5; CDR3nt: TGTGCCAGCAGTTCGACAGCCGGGACTAGCGTGCTTCCTCCGGGGGAGACCCAGTACTTC; CDR3aa: CASSSTAGTSVLPPGETQYF
v_gene: TRBV29-1; abundance: -; d_gene: -; j_gene: TRBJ1-1; CDR3nt: TGCAGCGTTGAAACGGCTTACACTGAAGCTTTCTTT; CDR3aa: CSVETAYTEAFF
v_gene: TRBV7-8; abundance: many; d_gene: -; j_gene: TRBJ2-1; CDR3nt: TGTGCCAGCAGCTTAGTAAGGGTGAATGAGCAGTTCTTC; CDR3aa: CASSLVRVNEQFF
v_gene: TRBV6-5; abundance: few; d_gene: -; j_gene: TRBJ2-1; CDR3nt: TGTGCCAGCAGTTACGGTCAGGGGTTGTTCTTC; CDR3aa: CASSYGQGLFF
v_gene: TRBV5-1; abundance: -; d_gene: -; j_gene: TRBJ2-3; CDR3nt: TGCGCCAGCAGCCTGGACGAGGGGAGGATGACAGATACGCAGTATTTT; CDR3aa: CASSLDEGRMTDTQYF
v_gene: TRBV28; abundance: many; d_gene: -; j_gene: TRBJ2-7; CDR3nt: TGTGCCAGCAGTAGGTACTCCGGGTCCTCCTACGAGCAGTACTTC; CDR3aa: CASSRYSGSSYEQYF
v_gene: TRBV6-1; abundance: -; d_gene: -; j_gene: TRBJ2-3; CDR3nt: TGTGCCAGCAGTCCCAATCGGCCGCCAGATACGCAGTATTTT; CDR3aa: CASSPNRPPDTQYF
v_gene: TRBV10-3; abundance: few; d_gene: TRBD1; j_gene: TRBJ2-5; CDR3nt: TGTGCCATCAGTGAGTCAGGATGGACAGGCCAAGAGACCCAGTACTTC; CDR3aa: CAISESGWTGQETQYF
v_gene: TRBV12-3/TRBV12-4; abundance: -; d_gene: -; j_gene: TRBJ2-7; CDR3nt: TGTGCCAGCAGTTTTAATTGGGACCCCTACGAGCAGTACTTC; CDR3aa: CASSFNWDPYEQYF
v_gene: TRBV4-3; abundance: few; d_gene: -; j_gene: TRBJ1-5; CDR3nt: TGCGCCAGGGGGCGGGCGTATAGCAATCAGCCCCAGCATTTT; CDR3aa: CARGRAYSNQPQHF
v_gene: TRBV30; abundance: -; d_gene: TRBD1; j_gene: TRBJ2-7; CDR3nt: TGTGCCTGGAGCCGGGCGGGACAGGGGACCTACGAGCAGTACTTC; CDR3aa: CAWSRAGQGTYEQYF
v_gene: TRBV29-1; abundance: few; d_gene: TRBD2; j_gene: TRBJ2-1; CDR3nt: TGCAGCGTCCAGTGGCACAAGCGGGAGACCCTCAGCGAGCAGTTCTTC; CDR3aa: CSVQWHKRETLSEQFF